The subject of this entry is one TCR beta chain. The entry originates in a study of T cells in Graves' hyperthyroidism and ophthalmopathy. TCR beta CDR3 regions were amplified from RNA. A first-round RT-PCR of the TCR CDR3 used the HTBI primer set. TCRdb reanalysed the multiplex PCR reads using MiXCR and keeps one entry per CDR3 protein. The repertoire holds about 560,000 distinct CDR3 sequences, over 15% seen once, with 15% to 20% in the top ten. V dropped 6 bases and J dropped 4 bases, with 12 bases sitting between them. Germline V gene lookup returns CDR1 MNHEY and CDR2 SMNVEV (reference sequence). The CDR3 runs to 13 residues.

The origin of this receptor is a woman between 18 and 29 years old with Graves' hyperthyroidism. The genes are TRBV27 and TRBJ1-1, with D maybe TRBD1 (5 bases). Sample: blood. The CDR3 is CASRRGEGTEAFF. Here the CDR3 DNA reads TGTGCCAGCAGACGGGGGGAGGGCACTGAAGCTTTCTTT.